Described below is a single TCR beta chain sequence and its context. The PCR employed 60 Vbeta primers together with 13 Jbeta primers. Repertoires were generated with immunoSEQ multiplex PCR, while TCRdb's copy carries only in-frame clones and drops some. The table includes 100,000 to 120,000 clones, roughly 78% detected once. This sample is drawn from a study of cytomegalovirus exposure and HLA in healthy donors. V lost 0 bases and J 0 bases, leaving 7 bases between the germline ends. Germline V gene sequence: CDR1 MNHEY, CDR2 SVGAGI. This CDR3 contains 15 residues. The receptor's source is a woman in her twenties or thirties in good health and CMV-seronegative. Sequencing input: PBMCs. The rearrangement joins TRBV6-5 to TRBJ2-3; D might be TRBD2 (6 bases). CDR3 region: CASSYSSGSTDTQYF. In DNA, the CDR3 is TGTGCCAGCAGTTACTCGAGCGGGAGCACAGATACGCAGTATTTT.